The following is a T cell receptor (beta chain) sequence with its context. The antigen is unknown. TCRdb keeps only in-frame clones here, not all; method: immunoSEQ multiplex PCR. This table holds tens of thousands of clones, almost 80% found once. The CDR3 extends over 13 amino acids. Germline CDR1 SGHKS, CDR2 YYEKEE (reference sequence). Trimming took 3 bases from V and 5 from J, leaving 11 bases between them. These data are taken from a study of T cell responses to AZD1222 COVID-19 vaccine. As for the study in general: Doses given second, at about 4 or about 12 weeks, were pooled. Points from the study as a whole: The breadth and depth of Spike-specific TCRs increased once two AZD1222 doses had been given. Nearly half of spike-specific TCRs reportedly target unmutated variant regions. Most donors were white British and more were female, and clonal diversity was possibly underestimated.

This TCR came from an adult in good health. The chain carries TRBV5-5 and TRBJ1-1; possibly TRBD1 for D (5 bases). The material sequenced was peripheral blood, taken on day 0 of AZD1222 vaccination. For the CDR3, the DNA is TGTGCCAGCAGCTGGGGGGTAGAGACTGAAGCTTTCTTT. Its translation: CASSWGVETEAFF.